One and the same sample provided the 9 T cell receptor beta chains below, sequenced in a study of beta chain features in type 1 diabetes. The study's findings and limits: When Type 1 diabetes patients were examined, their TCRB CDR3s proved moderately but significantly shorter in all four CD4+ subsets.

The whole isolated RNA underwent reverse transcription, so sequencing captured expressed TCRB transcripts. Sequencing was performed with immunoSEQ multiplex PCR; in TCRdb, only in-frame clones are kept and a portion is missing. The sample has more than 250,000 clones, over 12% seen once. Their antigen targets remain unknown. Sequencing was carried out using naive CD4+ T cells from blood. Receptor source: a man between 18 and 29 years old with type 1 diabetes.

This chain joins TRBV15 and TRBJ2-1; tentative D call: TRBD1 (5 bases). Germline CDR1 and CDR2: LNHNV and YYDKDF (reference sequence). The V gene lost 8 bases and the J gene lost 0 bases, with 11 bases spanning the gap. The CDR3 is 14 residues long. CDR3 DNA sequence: TGTGCCACCTCCACAGGCGTCTCCTACAATGAGCAGTTCTTC. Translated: CATSTGVSYNEQFF.

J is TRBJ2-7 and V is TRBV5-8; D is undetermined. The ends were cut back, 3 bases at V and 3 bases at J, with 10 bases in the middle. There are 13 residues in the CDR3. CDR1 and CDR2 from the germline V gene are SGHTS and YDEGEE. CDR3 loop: CASSSRYNYEQYF. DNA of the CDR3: TGTGCCAGCAGCTCACGATACAACTACGAGCAGTACTTC.

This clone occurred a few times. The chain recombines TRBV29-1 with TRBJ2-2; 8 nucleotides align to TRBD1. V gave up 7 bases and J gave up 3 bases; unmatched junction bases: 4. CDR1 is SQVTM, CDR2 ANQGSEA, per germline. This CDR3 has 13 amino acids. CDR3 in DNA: TGCAGCGGAACAGGGGGTTACACCGGGGAGCTGTTTTTT. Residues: CSGTGGYTGELFF.

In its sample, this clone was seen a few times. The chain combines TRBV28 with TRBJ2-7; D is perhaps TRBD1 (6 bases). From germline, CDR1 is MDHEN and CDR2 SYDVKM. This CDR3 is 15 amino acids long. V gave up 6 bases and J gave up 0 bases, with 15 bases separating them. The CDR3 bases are TGTGCCAGCAGCTTCCAGGGGATCGGCTCCTACGAGCAGTACTTC. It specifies CASSFQGIGSYEQYF.

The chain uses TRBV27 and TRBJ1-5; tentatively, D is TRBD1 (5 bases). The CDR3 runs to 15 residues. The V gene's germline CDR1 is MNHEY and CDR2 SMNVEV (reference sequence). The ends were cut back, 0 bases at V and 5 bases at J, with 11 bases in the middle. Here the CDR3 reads CASSLSWGDHQPQHF. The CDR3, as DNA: TGTGCCAGCAGTTTATCGTGGGGGGATCATCAGCCCCAGCATTTT.

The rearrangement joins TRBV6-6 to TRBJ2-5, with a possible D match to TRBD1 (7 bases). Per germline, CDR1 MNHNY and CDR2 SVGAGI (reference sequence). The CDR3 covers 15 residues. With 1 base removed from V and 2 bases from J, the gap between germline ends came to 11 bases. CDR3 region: CASSYWAGGQETQYF. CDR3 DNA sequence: TGTGCCAGCAGTTACTGGGCAGGGGGGCAAGAGACCCAGTACTTC.

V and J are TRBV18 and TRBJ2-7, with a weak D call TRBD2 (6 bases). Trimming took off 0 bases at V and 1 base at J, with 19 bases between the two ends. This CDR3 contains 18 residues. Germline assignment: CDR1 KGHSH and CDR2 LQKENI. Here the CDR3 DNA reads TGTGCCAGCTCACCACCTTGGCAGGGCATTGCGGGGTCCTACGAGCAGTACTTC. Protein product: CASSPPWQGIAGSYEQYF. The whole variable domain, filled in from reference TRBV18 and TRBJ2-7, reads NAGVMQNPRHLVRRRGQEARLRCSPMKGHSHVYWYRQLPEEGLKFMVYLQKENIIDESGMPKERFSAEFPKEGPSILRIQQVVRGDSAAYFCASSPPWQGIAGSYEQYFGPGTRLTVT.

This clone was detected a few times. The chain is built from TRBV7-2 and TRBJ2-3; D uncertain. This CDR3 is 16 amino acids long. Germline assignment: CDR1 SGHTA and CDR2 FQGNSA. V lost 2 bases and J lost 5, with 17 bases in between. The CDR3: CASSLMVIEIQDTQYF. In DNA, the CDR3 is TGTGCCAGCAGCTTAATGGTAATTGAGATCCAAGATACGCAGTATTTT. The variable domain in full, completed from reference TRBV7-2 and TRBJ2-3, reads GAGVSQSPSNKVTEKGKDVELRCDPISGHTALYWYRQSLGQGLEFLIYFQGNSAPDKSGLPSDRFSAERTGGSVSTLTIQRTQQEDSAVYLCASSLMVIEIQDTQYFGPGTRLTVL.

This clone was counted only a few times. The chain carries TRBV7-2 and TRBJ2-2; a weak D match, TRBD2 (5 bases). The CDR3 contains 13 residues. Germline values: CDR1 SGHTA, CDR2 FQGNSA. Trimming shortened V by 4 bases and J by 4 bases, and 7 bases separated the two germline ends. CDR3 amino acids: CASSSGSTGELFF. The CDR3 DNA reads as TGTGCCAGCAGCTCGGGGTCCACCGGGGAGCTGTTTTTT.